This T cell receptor (beta chain) originates from a study of blood T cell repertoires in COVID-19. Participants were aged about 18 to 90 years, lived in 20 to 30 US areas, and enrolled virtually. Sequencing used immunoSEQ multiplex PCR; TCRdb keeps in-frame clones, though not all of them. Among approximately 200,000 clones, approximately 80% were seen once, and the ten largest hold under 2%. Only a few counts were recorded for this clone. Other DNA sequences in the sample encode the same CDR3. The specimen sequenced was PBMCs or T cells enriched from blood (not recorded which). The receptor comes from a man aged 55-75 years who had recovered from COVID-19.

The CDR3 sequence is CASRLTGGGNTEAFF. The CDR3 bases are TGTGCCAGCAGACTTACAGGGGGCGGGAACACTGAAGCTTTCTTT. This chain connects TRBV7-2 to TRBJ1-1, with 9 bases identical to TRBD1. Germline assignment: CDR1 SGHTA and CDR2 FQGNSA. The CDR3 extends over 15 amino acids. Trimming removed 6 bases from V and 1 base from J; junction bases left unmatched: 6.